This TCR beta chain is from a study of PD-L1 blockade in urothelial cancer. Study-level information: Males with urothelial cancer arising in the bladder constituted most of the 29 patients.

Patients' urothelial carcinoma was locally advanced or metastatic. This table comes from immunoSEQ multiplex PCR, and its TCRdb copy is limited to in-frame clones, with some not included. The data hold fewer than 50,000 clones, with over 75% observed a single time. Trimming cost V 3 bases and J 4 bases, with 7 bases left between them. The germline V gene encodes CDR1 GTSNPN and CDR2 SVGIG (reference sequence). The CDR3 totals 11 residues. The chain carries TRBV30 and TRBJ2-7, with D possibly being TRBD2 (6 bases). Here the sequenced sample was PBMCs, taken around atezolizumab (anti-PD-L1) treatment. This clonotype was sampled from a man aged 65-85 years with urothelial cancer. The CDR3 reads CAWSGTYEQYF. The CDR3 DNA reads TGTGCCTGGAGCGGGACTTACGAGCAGTACTTC.